This entry features one T cell receptor beta chain sequence. Its cognate antigen is unknown. The entry originates in a study of shared clonotypes between healthy human individuals. Study-level information: Ranging from 18 to 49 in age, donors were a couple of women and three men.

Germline CDR1 is SEHNR and CDR2 is FQNEAQ (reference sequence). CDR3 size: 17 residues. Germline trimming cut 3 bases from V and 0 bases from J; bases unmatched to any gene: 9. Sequencing was performed with immunoSEQ multiplex PCR; in TCRdb, only in-frame clones are kept and a portion is missing. The sample consists of 650,000 to 800,000 clones, around 77% of them appearing once. General study findings and limits: Having only a few donors restricted how much genetic and exposure-history diversity was captured. The sharing of 4.5% to 5% of naive CD4 clonotypes was seen across a handful of donors.

This receptor was taken from a woman aged 30 to 39 in good health. Sequences were obtained from memory CD4+ T cells sorted from blood. Noted subset: CD45RA-negative fraction. This chain joins TRBV7-9 and TRBJ2-7; TRBD2 matches at 9 bases. The CDR3 region has the DNA TGTGCCAGCAGCTTCACACCTGGACTAGCGACCTCCTACGAGCAGTACTTC. Translating gives CASSFTPGLATSYEQYF. Full variable domain (missing parts from reference TRBV7-9 and TRBJ2-7): DTGVSQNPRHKITKRGQNVTFRCDPISEHNRLYWYRQTLGQGPEFLTYFQNEAQLEKSRLLSDRFSAERPKGSFSTLEIQRTEQGDSAMYLCASSFTPGLATSYEQYFGPGTRLTVT.